The 30 T cell receptor beta chains given below trace back to one sample, sequenced in a study of T cell responses to AZD1222 COVID-19 vaccine. TCRdb's copy holds only in-frame clones and misses some; the assay was immunoSEQ multiplex PCR. The data show around 180,000 clones, almost 95% seen once. Source: peripheral blood, taken on day 0 of AZD1222 vaccination. The receptor source for this set is an adult in good health.

The V gene is TRBV28, the J gene TRBJ1-2; the match to TRBD1 covers 7 bases. The CDR3 totals 12 residues. The V gene's germline CDR1 is MDHEN and CDR2 SYDVKM. With 6 bases clipped from V and 8 bases from J, the junction kept 6 bases outside the gene matches. CDR3 sequence reads: CASRRTGAGYTF. Written as DNA, the CDR3 is TGTGCCAGCAGAAGGACAGGAGCAGGCTACACCTTC.

V gene TRBV19 combines with J gene TRBJ1-5, with D possibly matching TRBD1 (6 bases). This CDR3 region has 14 residues. The ends were cut back, 5 bases at V and 6 bases at J, with 14 bases in the middle. CDR1 LNHDA and CDR2 SQIVND come from the germline V gene (reference sequence). The DNA of the CDR3 is TGTGCCAGTAGTCCTAAGGGGGGGCTTCAGCCCCAGCATTTT. Its protein product is CASSPKGGLQPQHF.

The CDR3 protein is CASSSEGATNEKLFF. CDR3 bases: TGTGCCAGCAGCTCAGAGGGAGCAACTAATGAAAAACTGTTTTTT. The chain uses TRBV9 and TRBJ1-4; no definite D call. The CDR3 loop spans 15 amino acids. From germline, CDR1 is SGDLS and CDR2 YYNGEE. Trimming shortened V by 4 bases and J by 0 bases, and 10 bases separated the two germline ends.

The chain uses TRBV7-2 and TRBJ1-6; D remains unclear. Trimming cost V 5 bases and J 2 bases, with 1 base left between them. This CDR3 has 12 amino acids. Germline-derived CDR1 and CDR2 are SGHTA and FQGNSA. The CDR3 DNA reads TGTGCCAGCAGCCCCTATAATTCACCCCTCCACTTT. Protein product: CASSPYNSPLHF.

This rearrangement joins TRBV21-1 to TRBJ2-1; no DNA check was done on the table's D call, TRBD2. TRBV21-1 represents a pseudogene. The CDR3 is 16 residues long. The CDR3 spells CASSRIAGTRYNEQFF. DNA for the CDR3: TGTGCCAGCAGCCGCATAGCGGGAACACGCTACAATGAGCAGTTCTTC.

J is TRBJ1-3 and V is TRBV6-2 or TRBV6-3, with D possibly TRBD1 on 6 matching bases. The CDR3 consists of 12 residues. Germline lookup yields CDR1 MNHEY and CDR2 SVGEGT. Trimming removed 5 bases at V and 8 bases at J, with 10 bases between. The CDR3 DNA reads TGTGCCAGCAGTACGGGGGCCTACACCATATATTTT. Translated: CASSTGAYTIYF.

J is TRBJ1-3 and V is TRBV9, with TRBD1 matching 7 bases. Germline CDR1 SGDLS, CDR2 YYNGEE. The J segment lost 0 bases and the V segment lost 4 bases, leaving 10 bases of the junction unmatched. The CDR3 sequence is 17 residues long. As DNA, the CDR3 is TGTGCCAGCAGCTCCCAAGGGACAGCGAGCTCTGGAAACACCATATATTTT. Its protein is CASSSQGTASSGNTIYF.

The chain recombines TRBV10-3 with TRBJ1-2; unclear D gene. The CDR3 sequence is 15 residues long. Looked up from germline, CDR1 is ENHRY and CDR2 is SYGVKD. Trimming cost V 0 bases and J 0 bases, with 8 bases left between them. In DNA, the CDR3 is TGTGCCATCAGTGAGTCTGTCACTCCTAACTATGGCTACACCTTC. Translation gives CAISESVTPNYGYTF.

V usage is TRBV3-1 (or the pseudogene TRBV3-2) and J usage is TRBJ1-2; no firm D call. The CDR3 runs to 14 residues. Looked up from germline, CDR1 is LGHDT and CDR2 is YNNKEL (reference sequence). V lost 4 bases to trimming and J lost 4 bases, with 13 bases between them. The CDR3 spells CASSREAALYGYTF. The CDR3 DNA reads as TGTGCCAGCAGCCGAGAGGCCGCCCTCTATGGCTACACCTTC.

This clone was seen a single time. The rearrangement links TRBV19 to TRBJ1-1, with D unclear. CDR1 and CDR2 (germline): LNHDA, SQIVND (reference sequence). Trimming removed 3 bases at V and 11 bases at J, with 13 bases between. This CDR3 has 12 amino acids. CDR3 nucleotides: TGTGCCAGTAGTATGGGCCCGGGAGCCGCTTTCTTT. Its protein product is CASSMGPGAAFF.

This chain connects TRBV16 to TRBJ2-7; 10 nucleotides align to TRBD1. The CDR3 is 13 residues long. Germline CDR1 and CDR2: KGHSY and FQNENV. The V gene end was trimmed by 4 bases and the J gene end by 7 bases; junction bases not matched to a gene: 4. In DNA, the CDR3 is TGTGCCAGCAGCCGACAGGGGGCAAGGGAGCAGTACTTC. Its translation is CASSRQGAREQYF.

Only a few counts were recorded for this clone. The chain couples TRBV18 to TRBJ1-1, with TRBD1 identical over 8 bases. The junction had 10 bases not matched to a gene; V was cut back by 6 bases and J by 1 base. Germline lookup yields CDR1 KGHSH and CDR2 LQKENI. CDR3 size: 16 residues. The CDR3 bases are TGTGCCAGCTCCCCGAGGACAGGGCTCACGAACACTGAAGCTTTCTTT. Residues: CASSPRTGLTNTEAFF.

The chain combines TRBV10-1 with TRBJ1-5; the D is unclear. Trimming left V 0 bases short and J 4 bases short, with 7 bases between. Germline V gene data show CDR1 as WNHNN and CDR2 as SYGVQD (reference sequence). This CDR3 is 14 amino acids long. This CDR3 is CASSESNGNQPQHF. CDR3 nucleotide sequence: TGCGCCAGCAGTGAGTCCAACGGGAATCAGCCCCAGCATTTT.

This chain uses TRBV6-6 with TRBJ1-3; no firm D call. V lost 5 bases and J lost 0, with 11 bases in between. This CDR3 comprises 15 residues. Germline V gene data show CDR1 as MNHNY and CDR2 as SVGAGI (reference sequence). CDR3 bases: TGTGCCAGCAGTGGGCAGACCTTCTCTGGAAACACCATATATTTT. Translation gives CASSGQTFSGNTIYF.

CDR3 in amino acids: CASAGAGVAYEQYF. The CDR3 region has the DNA TGTGCCAGCGCCGGGGCGGGGGTAGCCTACGAGCAGTACTTC. The chain uses TRBV6-5 and TRBJ2-7; 7 nucleotides line up with TRBD2. CDR1 MNHEY and CDR2 SVGAGI come from the germline V gene. The trim removed 8 bases at V and 2 bases at J, leaving 9 bases unmatched. The CDR3 contains 14 residues.

The chain combines TRBV18 with TRBJ1-5; no clear D gene. Germline loops: CDR1 KGHSH, CDR2 LQKENI. The CDR3 is 15 amino acids. V was clipped by 3 bases and J by 7 bases, with 16 bases between them. CDR3 amino acids: CASSPPSTARQPQHF. The CDR3, as DNA: TGTGCCAGCTCACCCCCATCTACGGCGAGGCAGCCCCAGCATTTT.

A single count supports this clone. V usage is TRBV7-9 and J usage is TRBJ2-3, with 8 bases matching TRBD2. J was trimmed by 0 bases and V by 0 bases; bases with no gene match: 8. Looked up from germline, CDR1 is SEHNR and CDR2 is FQNEAQ (reference sequence). The length of the CDR3 is 18 residues. CDR3 in amino acids: CASSLAVGWTSSTDTQYF. CDR3 sequence (DNA): TGTGCCAGCAGCTTAGCGGTGGGGTGGACTAGCAGCACAGATACGCAGTATTTT. Combining the CDR3 with reference TRBV7-9 and TRBJ2-3 gives the whole variable domain DTGVSQNPRHKITKRGQNVTFRCDPISEHNRLYWYRQTLGQGPEFLTYFQNEAQLEKSRLLSDRFSAERPKGSFSTLEIQRTEQGDSAMYLCASSLAVGWTSSTDTQYFGPGTRLTVL.

This chain links TRBV4-3 with TRBJ1-4, with D possibly being TRBD1 (6 bases). The length of the CDR3 is 16 residues. Trimming cost V 4 bases and J 8 bases, with 20 bases left between them. Germline CDR1 is LGHNA and CDR2 is YSLEER. The CDR3 here is CASSRQGSGAGEKLFF. In DNA, the CDR3 is TGCGCCAGCAGCCGTCAAGGCTCAGGGGCTGGGGAAAAACTGTTTTTT.

The V call is TRBV5-5, the J call TRBJ2-4, with 7 bases identical to TRBD1. V shed 4 bases and J 0 bases; nucleotides not matched to a gene: 7. The CDR3 length is 16 residues. In germline, CDR1 is SGHKS, CDR2 YYEKEE (reference sequence). As DNA, the CDR3 is TGTGCCAGCAGCCCGGGGACAGAACTAGCCAAAAACATTCAGTACTTC. This codes for CASSPGTELAKNIQYF.

The V gene is TRBV30, the J gene TRBJ1-2, with no clear D. Germline CDR1 GTSNPN, CDR2 SVGIG (reference sequence). V was cut by 2 bases and J by 5 bases, with 9 bases left in between. This CDR3 is 12 amino acids long. In DNA form, the CDR3 reads TGTGCCTGGAGTTCGCGGGCATATGGCTACACCTTC. It encodes CAWSSRAYGYTF.

In this sample, this clone turned up once. In nucleotides, the CDR3 is TGTGCCAGCTCACCACTGACAGGGGGAATGAACACTGAAGCTTTCTTT. Protein sequence: CASSPLTGGMNTEAFF. V usage is TRBV18 and J usage is TRBJ1-1; TRBD1 agrees at 9 bases. The germline V gene encodes CDR1 KGHSH and CDR2 LQKENI. V was pared by 1 base and J by 0 bases, with 3 bases of the junction left unmatched. This CDR3 contains 16 residues.

The chain carries TRBV7-9 and TRBJ1-5; no clear D. Germline-derived CDR1 and CDR2 are SEHNR and FQNEAQ (reference sequence). CDR3 size: 13 residues. Trimming removed 5 bases at V and 4 bases at J, with 9 bases between. The CDR3 here is CASSKNGNQPQHF. Written as DNA, the CDR3 is TGTGCCAGCAGCAAAAACGGTAATCAGCCCCAGCATTTT. The full variable domain, its missing parts supplied by reference TRBV7-9 and TRBJ1-5, is DTGVSQNPRHKITKRGQNVTFRCDPISEHNRLYWYRQTLGQGPEFLTYFQNEAQLEKSRLLSDRFSAERPKGSFSTLEIQRTEQGDSAMYLCASSKNGNQPQHFGDGTRLSIL.

The chain recombines TRBV3-1 (or the pseudogene TRBV3-2) with TRBJ2-1; possible D gene TRBD2, 6 bases. The CDR3 loop spans 15 amino acids. Trimming cost V 1 base and J 3 bases, with 10 bases left between them. Germline CDR1 LGHDT, CDR2 YNNKEL (reference sequence). CDR3: CASSQGSGRYNEQFF. CDR3 bases: TGTGCCAGCAGCCAAGGCAGCGGGCGCTACAATGAGCAGTTCTTC.

The rearrangement uses TRBV28 and TRBJ1-4, with 7 nucleotides matching TRBD1. V dropped 8 bases and J dropped 2; count of bases not matched to a gene: 8. The CDR3 has 15 residues. CDR1 and CDR2 from the germline V gene are MDHEN and SYDVKM. This CDR3 reads CASFQQGVTNEKLFF. DNA for the CDR3: TGTGCCAGCTTTCAGCAGGGGGTCACTAATGAAAAACTGTTTTTT.

The chain has TRBV21-1 and TRBJ2-1; whether TRBD2, the table's D call, matches the DNA was not checked. TRBV21-1 is described as a pseudogene. The CDR3 runs 13 residues. Here the CDR3 reads CASSKGGINEQFF. CDR3 DNA: TGTGCCAGCAGCAAAGGAGGAATCAATGAGCAGTTCTTC.

V is TRBV9 and J is TRBJ2-7; D is possibly TRBD2 (6 bases). The CDR3 has 17 residues. V gave up 1 base and J gave up 1 base, with 18 bases separating them. From germline, CDR1 is SGDLS and CDR2 YYNGEE. Here the CDR3 reads CASSVNPATGESYEQYF. The CDR3 nucleotides read TGTGCCAGCAGCGTAAATCCCGCCACGGGAGAATCCTACGAGCAGTACTTC. Combining the CDR3 with reference TRBV9 and TRBJ2-7 gives the whole variable domain DSGVTQTPKHLITATGQRVTLRCSPRSGDLSVYWYQQSLDQGLQFLIQYYNGEERAKGNILERFSAQQFPDLHSELNLSSLELGDSALYFCASSVNPATGESYEQYFGPGTRLTVT.

The chain has TRBV27 and TRBJ2-7; 9 bases agree with TRBD2. J was trimmed by 2 bases and V by 6 bases; bases with no gene match: 8. CDR1 and CDR2 from the germline V gene are MNHEY and SMNVEV (reference sequence). This CDR3 has 15 amino acids. The CDR3 here is CASSLGAGGPYEQYV. The CDR3 bases are TGTGCCAGCAGCCTAGGAGCGGGGGGCCCCTACGAGCAGTACGTC.

The genes are TRBV6-5 and TRBJ2-7; TRBD2 matches 9 bases. Trimming at V came to 8 bases and at J to 6 bases, leaving 2 bases not matched to a gene. Germline V gene lookup returns CDR1 MNHEY and CDR2 SVGAGI. The CDR3 contains 11 residues. The CDR3 sequence is CASSTSGEQYF. Here the CDR3 DNA reads TGTGCCAGCTCGACTAGCGGCGAGCAGTACTTC.

This chain joins TRBV10-3 and TRBJ1-1, with TRBD1 as a possible D gene (5 bases). This CDR3 has 15 residues. V was cut by 3 bases and J by 1 base, with 12 bases left in between. Germline V lookup: CDR1 ENHRY, CDR2 SYGVKD. The CDR3 loop reads CAISDQGGGNTEAFF. The CDR3 nucleotides read TGTGCCATCAGTGATCAGGGAGGAGGGAACACTGAAGCTTTCTTT.

This rearrangement joins TRBV24-1 to TRBJ1-5; no reliable D call. Germline lookup yields CDR1 KGHDR and CDR2 SFDVKD. Trimming took off 2 bases at V and 4 bases at J, with 11 bases between the two ends. CDR3 length equals 15 residues. CDR3 nucleotides: TGTGCCACCAGTGATTCCCCCGCCGGTAATCAGCCCCAGCATTTT. This gives the protein CATSDSPAGNQPQHF.